The 32 T cell receptor beta chains reported below all come from one sample, sequenced in a study of T cell repertoires in cytomegalovirus infection. Antigens for these TCRs are unknown. TCRdb redid the calling of the reads with MiXCR, one entry per CDR3 protein. The sample consists of roughly 180,000 distinct CDR3 sequences, roughly 20% of them appearing once. This specimen was CD8+ T cells from cultured PBMCs, taken from culture after CMV antigen stimulation. These receptors were taken from a human donor in good health (CMV status not recorded). Some clones in this sample may be carry-over from other donors' samples.

V gene TRBV12-3 or TRBV12-4 combines with J gene TRBJ2-2; D gene ambiguous. CDR3 length equals 15 residues. V was clipped by 1 base and J by 5 bases, with 11 bases between them. The CDR3 coding sequence is TGTGCCAGCAGTTTAGAGGCAGGCTGGACCGGGGAGCTGTTTTTT. It is translated as CASSLEAGWTGELFF.

The table lists this clonotype with a few counts. The chain combines TRBV12-3 or TRBV12-4 with TRBJ1-1; D unclear. Trimming removed 5 bases from V and 6 bases from J, with 16 bases in between. The CDR3 is made up of 14 amino acids. The CDR3 protein is CASSPPTGGAEAFF. CDR3 nucleotides: TGTGCCAGCAGTCCACCGACCGGTGGTGCTGAAGCTTTCTTT.

The chain carries TRBV7-9 and TRBJ2-5; D remains unclear. V lost 4 bases, J lost 0 bases, and 6 bases lay in between. The CDR3 is 13 residues long. Germline V gene sequence: CDR1 SEHNR, CDR2 FQNEAQ (reference sequence). This chain's CDR3 is CASSSPYQETQYF. The CDR3, as DNA: TGTGCCAGCAGCTCCCCATACCAAGAGACCCAGTACTTC.

The V call is TRBV29-1, the J call TRBJ2-5, with 7 bases aligning to TRBD1. Germline CDR1 and CDR2: SQVTM and ANQGSEA. The CDR3 is 13 amino acids. The J segment lost 5 bases and the V segment lost 2 bases, leaving 5 bases of the junction unmatched. CDR3 coding DNA: TGCAGCGTTGAATTACAGGGGTGGGAGACCCAGTACTTC. Protein sequence: CSVELQGWETQYF.

The chain is built from TRBV7-6 and TRBJ2-1; 8 bases are a match to TRBD2. The CDR3 covers 15 residues. Germline V CDR1 and CDR2: SGHVS, FNYEAQ. V lost 6 bases and J lost 0; bases outside the gene matches: 4. The CDR3 reads CASSGGGSSYNEQFF. CDR3 coding DNA: TGTGCCAGCAGTGGCGGGGGGAGCTCCTACAATGAGCAGTTCTTC.

The V call is TRBV6-6, the J call TRBJ1-1; 7 bases map to TRBD1. Germline CDR1 and CDR2: MNHNY and SVGAGI (reference sequence). V was clipped by 9 bases and J by 10 bases; unmatched bases: 14. The CDR3 runs 13 residues. In DNA, the CDR3 is TGTGCCAGTTTCGACGACGGGACAGAAGGAGCTTTCTTT. This translates into CASFDDGTEGAFF.

The chain joins TRBV4-1 to TRBJ2-5, with TRBD2 identical over 9 bases. The trim removed 0 bases at V and 0 bases at J, leaving 5 bases unmatched. CDR1 and CDR2 (germline): MGHRA, YSYEKL. The CDR3 runs to 17 residues. CDR3 DNA sequence: TGCGCCAGCAGCCAAGATCGACTAGCGGTGTACCAAGAGACCCAGTACTTC. Its protein product is CASSQDRLAVYQETQYF.

The V call is TRBV5-6, the J call TRBJ2-3; TRBD2 agrees at 7 bases. Per germline, CDR1 SGHDT and CDR2 YYEEEE. V shed 4 bases and J 6 bases; nucleotides not matched to a gene: 8. This CDR3 contains 14 residues. The CDR3 region has the DNA TGTGCCAGCAGCCCGGGGGGTTGGGTGGATACGCAGTATTTT. It translates to CASSPGGWVDTQYF.

The sample holds many counts of this clonotype. The genes are TRBV7-8 and TRBJ1-1; TRBD1 aligns across 9 bases. V gave up 5 bases and J gave up 2 bases; unmatched junction bases: 6. Germline CDR1 SGHVS, CDR2 FQNEAQ. The CDR3 contains 15 residues. The CDR3 loop reads CASSLKQGANTEAFF. CDR3 bases: TGTGCCAGCAGCCTAAAACAGGGGGCCAACACTGAAGCTTTCTTT.

This clonotype has only a few counts. The CDR3 DNA reads TGTGCCAGCAGCGAAGGGATGAACACTGAAGCTTTCTTT. This codes for CASSEGMNTEAFF. The V gene is TRBV3-1, the J gene TRBJ1-1, with D hard to call. This CDR3 contains 13 residues. Germline lookup yields CDR1 LGHDT and CDR2 YNNKEL (reference sequence). V lost 5 bases and J 0 bases, leaving 7 bases between the germline ends.

This clonotype was detected a few times. The chain combines TRBV27 with TRBJ2-3; TRBD2 matches at 9 bases. V gave up 3 bases and J gave up 4 bases; unmatched junction bases: 5. The CDR3 is made up of 15 amino acids. Looked up from germline, CDR1 is MNHEY and CDR2 is SMNVEV (reference sequence). As DNA, the CDR3 is TGTGCCAGCAGTTTGGCGGGGGGGCCGTCAGATACGCAGTATTTT. Its protein product is CASSLAGGPSDTQYF.

The V call is TRBV7-2, the J call TRBJ1-3, with 7 bases fitting TRBD1. Looked up from germline, CDR1 is SGHTA and CDR2 is FQGNSA. The ends lost 6 bases at V and 0 bases at J; junction bases unmatched: 5. The CDR3 is made up of 15 amino acids. The CDR3 nucleotides are TGTGCCAGCAGTAGGGACAGACCCTCTGGAAACACCATATATTTT. Protein product: CASSRDRPSGNTIYF.

There are a few counts of this clonotype. The chain is built from TRBV12-5 and TRBJ1-1; no definite D call. The germline V gene encodes CDR1 LGHNT and CDR2 FRNRAP. The V and J ends lost 5 bases and 6 bases respectively, with 13 bases between them. This CDR3 spans 13 amino acids. The CDR3 loop is CASGPRTAAEAFF. The CDR3, as DNA: TGTGCTAGTGGTCCCCGAACAGCGGCTGAAGCTTTCTTT.

This clonotype was detected a few times. This chain uses TRBV12-5 with TRBJ2-1; D possibly corresponds to TRBD2 (6 bases). The V end lost 5 bases, the J end lost 6 bases, and 11 bases lay between the germline ends. The CDR3 has 13 residues. Germline V lookup: CDR1 LGHNT, CDR2 FRNRAP. DNA of the CDR3: TGTGCTAGTGGTCTCGGGAGTATCAATGAGCAGTTCTTC. It specifies CASGLGSINEQFF.

Remarks on this clonotype: Since a much larger clone is just one base distant, this may be a read error. The chain recombines TRBV7-2 with TRBJ1-1; no clear D gene. CDR1 is SGHTA and CDR2 is FQGNSA in the germline V gene. V gave up 2 bases and J gave up 5 bases, with 12 bases separating them. The CDR3 totals 14 residues. Here the CDR3 reads CASSLLASKTEAFF. The CDR3 DNA reads as TGTGCCAGCAGCTTATTGGCCTCGAAGACTGAAGCTTTCTTT.

This chain connects TRBV6-5 to TRBJ1-6; D might be TRBD1 (6 bases). Germline-derived CDR1 and CDR2 are MNHEY and SVGAGI. V was pared by 2 bases and J by 3 bases, with 14 bases between. This CDR3 region has 17 residues. CDR3 region: CASSYQGPGDYNSPLHF. The CDR3 DNA sequence: TGTGCCAGCAGTTACCAGGGGCCGGGAGACTATAATTCACCCCTCCACTTT.

This chain joins TRBV6-1 and TRBJ2-1; 10 bases map to TRBD1. Germline lookup yields CDR1 MNHNS and CDR2 SASEGT. J gave up 7 bases and V 2 bases, and 8 bases lay outside the gene matches. The CDR3 loop spans 16 amino acids. CDR3: CASSEYVGQGRNEQFF. CDR3 in DNA: TGTGCCAGCAGTGAATACGTGGGACAGGGGCGGAATGAGCAGTTCTTC.

This clonotype was seen a handful of times. The junction differs from germline at one of its ends, possibly a read error. This chain connects TRBV4-1 to TRBJ1-1, with D possibly being TRBD1 (5 bases). In germline, CDR1 is MGHRA, CDR2 YSYEKL. The CDR3 runs to 16 residues. The CDR3 spells CASSQDGGTGNTEAFF. The CDR3 DNA follows: TGTGCCAGCAGCCAAGATGGAGGGACCGGGAACACTGAAGCTTTCTTT.

A few counts support this clonotype. The V and J genes are TRBV7-2 and TRBJ2-7; the D is unclear. V shed 3 bases and J shed 5 bases, with 11 bases lying between them. CDR3 size: 13 residues. CDR1 is SGHTA and CDR2 is FQGNSA in the germline V gene. The CDR3 loop reads CASSLGLSDEQYF. CDR3 coding DNA: TGTGCCAGCAGCTTGGGGTTATCTGACGAGCAGTACTTC. The whole variable domain, filled in from reference TRBV7-2 and TRBJ2-7, reads GAGVSQSPSNKVTEKGKDVELRCDPISGHTALYWYRQSLGQGLEFLIYFQGNSAPDKSGLPSDRFSAERTGGSVSTLTIQRTQQEDSAVYLCASSLGLSDEQYFGPGTRLTVT.

There are a few counts of this clonotype. V usage is TRBV4-1 and J usage is TRBJ1-1; unclear D gene. V was shortened by 5 bases and J by 4 bases, with 14 bases between the two germline ends. The germline gives CDR1 MGHRA, CDR2 YSYEKL. The CDR3 sequence is 14 residues long. The CDR3 is CASSDRRRRTEAFF. For the CDR3, the DNA is TGCGCCAGCAGCGATAGGAGGAGACGCACTGAAGCTTTCTTT.

This clonotype came up many times. The chain carries TRBV12-3 or TRBV12-4 and TRBJ1-1; the D gene is possibly TRBD1 (5 bases). Trimming removed 0 bases at V and 5 bases at J, with 10 bases between. The CDR3 loop spans 14 amino acids. CDR3: CASSLARGSTEAFF. In DNA, the CDR3 is TGTGCCAGCAGTTTAGCGCGGGGGAGTACTGAAGCTTTCTTT.

V and J are TRBV29-1 and TRBJ2-1; no clear D. Trimming removed 3 bases from V and 0 bases from J, with 9 bases in between. Germline-derived CDR1 and CDR2 are SQVTM and ANQGSEA. The CDR3 extends over 14 amino acids. DNA of the CDR3: TGCAGCGTTGAGACCAGGAACTCCTACAATGAGCAGTTCTTC. Protein product: CSVETRNSYNEQFF.

The table lists this clonotype with a few counts. The rearrangement uses TRBV27 and TRBJ1-5; no clear D. This CDR3 is built from 13 residues. The ends were cut back, 6 bases at V and 3 bases at J, with 9 bases in the middle. Germline loops: CDR1 MNHEY, CDR2 SMNVEV (reference sequence). The DNA of the CDR3 is TGTGCCAGCAGCGAACGGATCAATCAGCCCCAGCATTTT. Translated, it gives CASSERINQPQHF.

This chain connects TRBV20-1 to TRBJ2-1; no clear D. Germline V gene data show CDR1 as DFQATT and CDR2 as SNEGSKA (reference sequence). V was shortened by 3 bases and J by 7 bases, with 7 bases between the two germline ends. The CDR3 has 11 residues. The CDR3 DNA sequence: TGCAGTGCTAGTACCGTAAATGAGCAGTTCTTC. Translation: CSASTVNEQFF.

The sample holds a few counts of this clonotype. The chain joins TRBV6-4 to TRBJ1-1; D is undetermined. The CDR3 has 14 amino acids. The V end was cut by 7 bases, the J end by 0 bases, with 12 bases between. The germline V gene has CDR1 MRHNA and CDR2 SNTAGT. The CDR3 region has the DNA TGTGCCAGCACCCGGACCGTACTGAACACTGAAGCTTTCTTT. Protein: CASTRTVLNTEAFF.

This sequence joins TRBV5-1 and TRBJ2-7; D not resolved. This CDR3 has 12 residues. Per germline, CDR1 SGHRS and CDR2 YFSETQ. V was clipped by 4 bases and J by 5 bases, with 10 bases between them. The CDR3 sequence: CASSPSGDEQYF. The CDR3 DNA reads as TGCGCCAGCAGCCCTTCTGGGGACGAGCAGTACTTC.

The chain joins TRBV6-1 to TRBJ2-7, with 7 bases identical to TRBD2. The V and J ends lost 6 bases and 0 bases, in that order; junction bases with no gene match: 11. CDR1 is MNHNS and CDR2 is SASEGT in the germline V gene. The CDR3 length is 16 residues. The CDR3 sequence is CASRRDGLESSYEQYF. CDR3 coding DNA: TGTGCCAGCAGGAGAGATGGACTAGAAAGCTCCTACGAGCAGTACTTC.

V usage is TRBV6-2 or TRBV6-3 and J usage is TRBJ1-5, with D possibly matching TRBD1 (6 bases). Germline V gene lookup returns CDR1 MNHEY and CDR2 SVGEGT. The ends were cut back, 5 bases at V and 5 bases at J, with 10 bases in the middle. This CDR3 is 13 amino acids long. CDR3 DNA: TGTGCCAGCAGTGACAGGAGGCATCAGCCCCAGCATTTT. It codes for CASSDRRHQPQHF.

The genes are TRBV5-1 and TRBJ2-7; either TRBD1 or TRBD2 may supply D (5 bases each). This CDR3 region has 16 residues. In germline, CDR1 is SGHRS, CDR2 YFSETQ. Trimming cost V 3 bases and J 6 bases, with 22 bases left between them. CDR3 protein: CASSSPEGRARVEQYF. As DNA, the CDR3 is TGCGCCAGCAGCTCGCCCGAGGGACGGGCGCGGGTCGAGCAGTACTTC.

This clonotype was picked up a small number of times. The J gene is TRBJ1-1, the V gene TRBV7-9, with D tentatively TRBD1 (6 bases). V was clipped by 4 bases and J by 5 bases, with 17 bases between them. The CDR3 sequence is 15 residues long. Per germline, CDR1 SEHNR and CDR2 FQNEAQ (reference sequence). Here the CDR3 DNA reads TGTGCCAGCAGCTATTCTTCCGGGGGCAGGACTGAAGCTTTCTTT. This codes for CASSYSSGGRTEAFF. Supplemented by reference TRBV7-9 and TRBJ1-1, the full variable domain reads DTGVSQNPRHKITKRGQNVTFRCDPISEHNRLYWYRQTLGQGPEFLTYFQNEAQLEKSRLLSDRFSAERPKGSFSTLEIQRTEQGDSAMYLCASSYSSGGRTEAFFGQGTRLTVV.

There are a few counts of this clonotype. Written as DNA, the CDR3 is TGTGCCAGCAGCTTCTCCGGGACGTCGGTCTATGGCTACACCTTC. Protein sequence: CASSFSGTSVYGYTF. The chain couples TRBV11-2 to TRBJ1-2; tentatively, D is TRBD1 (5 bases). CDR3 length: 15 amino acids. Germline values: CDR1 SGHAT, CDR2 FQNNGV. V lost 3 bases, J lost 4 bases, and 15 bases lay in between.

The CDR3 is CASSPLSSGGGDTQYF. The CDR3 DNA is TGTGCCAGCAGCCCCCTTTCTAGCGGGGGGGGAGATACGCAGTATTTT. The chain couples TRBV7-2 to TRBJ2-3; 12 bases align to TRBD2. The CDR3 extends over 16 amino acids. V shed 5 bases, J shed 5 bases, and the junction held 8 bases outside the gene matches. Germline CDR1 SGHTA, CDR2 FQGNSA.